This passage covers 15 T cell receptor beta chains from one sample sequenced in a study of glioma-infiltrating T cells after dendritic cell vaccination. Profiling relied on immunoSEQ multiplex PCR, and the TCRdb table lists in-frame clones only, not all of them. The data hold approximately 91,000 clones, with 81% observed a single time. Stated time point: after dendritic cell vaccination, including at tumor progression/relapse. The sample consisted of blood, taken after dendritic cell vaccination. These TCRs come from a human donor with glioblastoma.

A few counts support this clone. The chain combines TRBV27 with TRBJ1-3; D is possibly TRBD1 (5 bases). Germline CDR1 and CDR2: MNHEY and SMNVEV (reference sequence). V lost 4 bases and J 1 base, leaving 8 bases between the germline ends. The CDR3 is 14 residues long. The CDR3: CASSSQVSGNTIYF. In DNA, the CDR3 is TGTGCCAGCAGTTCACAGGTTTCTGGAAACACCATATATTTT.

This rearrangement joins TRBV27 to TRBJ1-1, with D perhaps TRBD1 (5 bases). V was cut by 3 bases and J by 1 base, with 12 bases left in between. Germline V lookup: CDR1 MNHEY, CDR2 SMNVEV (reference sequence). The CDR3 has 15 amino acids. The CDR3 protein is CASSFVDRENTEAFF. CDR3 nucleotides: TGTGCCAGCAGTTTCGTTGACAGAGAGAACACTGAAGCTTTCTTT.

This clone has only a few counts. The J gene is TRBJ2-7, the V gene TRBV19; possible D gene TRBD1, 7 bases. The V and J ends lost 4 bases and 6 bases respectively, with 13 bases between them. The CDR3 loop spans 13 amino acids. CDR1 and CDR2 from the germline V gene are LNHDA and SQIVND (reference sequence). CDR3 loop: CASSKVQGGEQYV. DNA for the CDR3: TGTGCCAGTAGTAAGGTGCAGGGGGGCGAGCAGTACGTC.

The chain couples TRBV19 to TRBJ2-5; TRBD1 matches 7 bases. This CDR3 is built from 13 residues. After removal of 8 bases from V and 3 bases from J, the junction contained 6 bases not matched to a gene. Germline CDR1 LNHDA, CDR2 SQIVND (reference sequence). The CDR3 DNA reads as TGTGCCAGTCACCGAGACAGGGAAGAGACCCAGTACTTC. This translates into CASHRDREETQYF.

For the CDR3, the DNA is TGTGCCAGCAGTTATACTAGCGGATCCTACAATGAGCAGTTCTTC. This gives the protein CASSYTSGSYNEQFF. V usage is TRBV2 and J usage is TRBJ2-1; 8 nucleotides align to TRBD2. V lost 5 bases, J lost 1 base, and 4 bases stayed unmatched. The CDR3 covers 15 residues. Germline V gives CDR1 SNHLY, CDR2 FYNNEI.

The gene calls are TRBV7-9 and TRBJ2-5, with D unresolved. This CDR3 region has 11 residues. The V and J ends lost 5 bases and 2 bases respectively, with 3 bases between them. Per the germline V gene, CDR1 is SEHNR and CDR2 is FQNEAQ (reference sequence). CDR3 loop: CASSQQETQYF. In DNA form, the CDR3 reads TGTGCCAGCAGCCAACAAGAGACCCAGTACTTC.

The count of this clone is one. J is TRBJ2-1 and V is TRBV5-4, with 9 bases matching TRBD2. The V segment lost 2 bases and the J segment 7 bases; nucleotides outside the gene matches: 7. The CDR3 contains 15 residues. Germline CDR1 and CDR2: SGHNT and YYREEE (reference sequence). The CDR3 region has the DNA TGTGCCAGCAGCTTTCAGCGGGGGGATTTTAATGAGCAGTTCTTC. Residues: CASSFQRGDFNEQFF.

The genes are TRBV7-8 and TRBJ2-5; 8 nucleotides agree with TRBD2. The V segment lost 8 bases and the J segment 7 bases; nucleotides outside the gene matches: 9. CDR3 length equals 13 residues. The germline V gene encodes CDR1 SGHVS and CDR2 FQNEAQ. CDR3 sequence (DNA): TGTGCCAGCCGCCCGGGGGGGGGAAGGACCCAGTACTTC. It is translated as CASRPGGGRTQYF.

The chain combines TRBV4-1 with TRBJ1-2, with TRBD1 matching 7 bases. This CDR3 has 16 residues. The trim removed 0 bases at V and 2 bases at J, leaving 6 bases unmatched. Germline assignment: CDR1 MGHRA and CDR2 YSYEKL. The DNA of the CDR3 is TGCGCCAGCAGCCAAGATATTGACAGGGTAAACTATGGCTACACCTTC. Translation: CASSQDIDRVNYGYTF.

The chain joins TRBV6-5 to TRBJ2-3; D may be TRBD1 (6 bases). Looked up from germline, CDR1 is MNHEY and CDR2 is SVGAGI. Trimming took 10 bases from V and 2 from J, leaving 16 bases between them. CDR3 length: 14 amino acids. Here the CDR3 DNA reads TGTGCCACCCGTGACAGGAGAAACACAGATACGCAGTATTTT. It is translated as CATRDRRNTDTQYF.

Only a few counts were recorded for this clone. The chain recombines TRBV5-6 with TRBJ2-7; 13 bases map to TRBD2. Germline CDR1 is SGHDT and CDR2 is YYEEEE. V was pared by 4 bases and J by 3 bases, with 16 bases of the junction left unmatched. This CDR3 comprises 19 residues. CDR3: CASSPPGTSGERPFYEQYF. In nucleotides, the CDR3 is TGTGCCAGCAGCCCTCCCGGGACTAGCGGGGAGAGACCATTCTACGAGCAGTACTTC.

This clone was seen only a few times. In DNA form, the CDR3 reads TGTGCCAGCAGCTTGGCCGGGACTAGCGGGCCTCAGGGGGTC. Translated: CASSLAGTSGPQGV. This chain joins TRBV5-4 and TRBJ2-7, with 12 nucleotides matching TRBD2. Germline V gene lookup returns CDR1 SGHNT and CDR2 YYREEE (reference sequence). CDR3 size: 14 residues.

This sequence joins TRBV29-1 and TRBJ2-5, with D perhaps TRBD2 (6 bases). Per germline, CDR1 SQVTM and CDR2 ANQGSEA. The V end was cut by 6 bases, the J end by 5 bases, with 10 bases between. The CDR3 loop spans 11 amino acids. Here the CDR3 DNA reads TGCAGCGTATCGGGGGAGGAGACCCAGTACTTC. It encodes CSVSGEETQYF.

Written as DNA, the CDR3 is TGTGCCAGTAGTATCAGTGGGATTAGCGGGGGGCCTACCTACGAGCAGTACTTC. Amino acid sequence: CASSISGISGGPTYEQYF. The rearrangement uses TRBV19 and TRBJ2-7; 10 bases are shared with TRBD2. Trimming cost V 3 bases and J 2 bases; bases outside gene matches: 13. The CDR3 has 18 residues. CDR1 is LNHDA and CDR2 is SQIVND in the germline V gene (reference sequence).

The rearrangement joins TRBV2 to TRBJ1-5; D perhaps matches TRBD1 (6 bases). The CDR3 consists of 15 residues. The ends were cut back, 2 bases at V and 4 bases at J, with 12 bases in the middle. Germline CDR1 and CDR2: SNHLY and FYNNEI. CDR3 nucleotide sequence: TGTGCCAGCAGTGAATCCGGGACAACTAATCAGCCCCAGCATTTT. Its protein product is CASSESGTTNQPQHF.